The 2 T cell receptor beta chains reported below all come from one sample, sequenced in a study of shared clonotypes between healthy human individuals. Assay: immunoSEQ multiplex PCR; the TCRdb copy retains only in-frame clones and omits some. The sample records roughly 490,000 clones, 76% being singletons. Sequenced: PBMCs. All receptors derive from a middle-aged woman in good health. Some clones in this sample may be carry-over from other donors' samples.

This clone was seen a few times. The V gene is TRBV10-3, the J gene TRBJ2-7, with D possibly TRBD2 on 5 matching bases. V lost 0 bases and J 5 bases, leaving 11 bases between the germline ends. Germline V lookup: CDR1 ENHRY, CDR2 SYGVKD. This CDR3 comprises 14 residues. The CDR3 is CAISESKLVDEQYF. CDR3 sequence (DNA): TGTGCCATCAGTGAGTCGAAACTAGTCGACGAGCAGTACTTC.

The chain carries TRBV7-3 and TRBJ2-1, with 10 bases identical to TRBD2. The CDR3 is 18 amino acids. With V trimmed by 6 bases and J by 0 bases, 11 bases remained unmatched. Germline V gives CDR1 SGHTA, CDR2 FQGTGA. CDR3 bases: TGTGCCAGCAGTCAAAGGGGTGCTAGCGGGAGCTCCTACAATGAGCAGTTCTTC. It is translated as CASSQRGASGSSYNEQFF.